The present TCR beta chain was sequenced within a study of T cell changes during pregnancy in multiple sclerosis. Germline V gene lookup returns CDR1 MNHNS and CDR2 SASEGT. CDR3 length: 15 amino acids. The ends were cut back, 2 bases at V and 0 bases at J, with 8 bases in the middle. Repertoires were generated with immunoSEQ multiplex PCR, while TCRdb's copy carries only in-frame clones and drops some. The table has more than 35,000 clones, about 92% seen once. This sequence originates from a female donor with multiple sclerosis, enrolled in a pregnancy study. The rearrangement joins TRBV6-1 to TRBJ1-3, with D hard to call. Source: CD8+ T cells from peripheral blood mononuclear cells, taken in the third trimester of pregnancy. CDR3 in DNA: TGTGCCAGCAGTGAAAGTCCAGTCTCTGGAAACACCATATATTTT. As protein: CASSESPVSGNTIYF.